A selection of T cell receptor beta chains follows, all from one sample in a study of blood T cell repertoires in COVID-19. Produced via immunoSEQ multiplex PCR; TCRdb's table is partial and in-frame only. The data contain 180,000 or so clones, about 83% of them singletons. The sequencing sample was made of PBMCs or T cells enriched from blood (not recorded which). Receptor source: a woman under 40 who had recovered from COVID-19. The CDR3 runs from the conserved cysteine through the conserved F or W. A D gene is named only where the DNA matches it firmly. Size tells how often a clone was seen (once, few, many) or the class of an expanded clone, and some rows leave it out.

j_call cdr3_length v_call clone_size d_call cdr3_nt cdr3_aa
TRBJ2-1 15 TRBV6-5 few TRBD2 TGTGCCAGCAGAACCGGGACTAGCGGCTACAATGAGCAGTTCTTC CASRTGTSGYNEQFF
TRBJ2-7 14 TRBV19 . TRBD1 TGTGCCAGTAGTACCCGTAGCAGGGGGCACGAGCAGTACTTC CASSTRSRGHEQYF
TRBJ1-4 14 TRBV3-1/TRBV3-2 . TRBD1 TGTGCCAGCAGCCAGCGGACAGGGAATGAAAAACTGTTTTTT CASSQRTGNEKLFF
TRBJ2-2 14 TRBV19 . TRBD1 TGTGCCAGTAGTGGAACAGGGGGCCCCGGGGAGCTGTTTTTT CASSGTGGPGELFF
TRBJ1-1 13 TRBV7-9 once . TGTGCCAGCAGCGCCCAAAAGGGGACTGAAGCTTTCTTT CASSAQKGTEAFF
TRBJ2-3 13 TRBV28 . . TGTGCCAGCTCCCCTGGACTGTTAGATACGCAGTATTTT CASSPGLLDTQYF
TRBJ2-2 12 TRBV9 few . TGTGCCAGCAGCCAGAACACCGGGGAGCTGTTTTTT CASSQNTGELFF
TRBJ2-1 15 TRBV20-1 . TRBD2 TGCAGTGCTAGTCTGGGCGGGAGGGCCGGCAATGAGCAGTTCTTC CSASLGGRAGNEQFF
TRBJ1-5 17 TRBV28 . . TGTGCCAGCAGTTTGCGGGGGGGGGTCTATAGCAATCAGCCCCAGCATTTT CASSLRGGVYSNQPQHF
TRBJ2-1 13 TRBV3-1/TRBV3-2 . . TGTGCCAGCATGGTTCCAGGGAAGAATGAGCAGTTCTTC CASMVPGKNEQFF
TRBJ2-3 13 TRBV28 . . TGTGCCAGCAGTTTAGGAGGCGCAGATACGCAGTATTTT CASSLGGADTQYF
TRBJ1-2 16 TRBV19 . TRBD1 TGTGCCAGTAGTAAGCCTCCGGGGACAGGGAACGAGGGCTACACCTTC CASSKPPGTGNEGYTF
TRBJ1-2 15 TRBV28 . TRBD1 TGTGCCAGCAGTTTTCGACAGGGGCCGAACTATGGCTACACCTTC CASSFRQGPNYGYTF
TRBJ2-1 16 TRBV12-5 once TRBD2 TGTGCTAGTGGTCGCCCTTCCGGGACTAGCGCCAATGAGCAGTTCTTC CASGRPSGTSANEQFF
TRBJ2-5 17 TRBV5-1 . . TGCGCCAGCAGCTTCCTTCCCAACGGGATAGAGGGAGAGACCCAGTACTTC CASSFLPNGIEGETQYF
TRBJ2-4 14 TRBV28 . TRBD2 TGTGCCAGCAGTTATAGCGGGAGGGGAAACATTCAGTACTTC CASSYSGRGNIQYF
TRBJ2-1 15 TRBV9 . TRBD1 TGTGCCAGCAGCGGATCCGGGACAGGGGGCAATGAGCAGTTCTTC CASSGSGTGGNEQFF
TRBJ2-2 20 TRBV19 . TRBD2 TGTGCCAGTGGAACCGGACTAGCGGGAGTGCTAGGTGGGAACACCGGGGAGCTGTTTTTT CASGTGLAGVLGGNTGELFF
TRBJ2-7 11 TRBV25-1 . . TGTGCCAGCAGTGACGCCTACGAGCAGTACTTC CASSDAYEQYF
TRBJ2-1 16 TRBV27 . TRBD2 TGTGCCAGCACCCGACTAGCGGGAGTAGCCTACAATGAGCAGTTCTTC CASTRLAGVAYNEQFF
TRBJ1-5 14 TRBV2 . . TGTGCCAGCAAGAAAGGGGAAGGCAATCAGCCCCAGCATTTT CASKKGEGNQPQHF
TRBJ1-2 15 TRBV6-5 . . TGTGCCAGCAGTTATTTGGGGGCGCGACCCTATGGCTACACCTTC CASSYLGARPYGYTF
TRBJ1-5 12 TRBV27 once . TGTGCCAGCAGGTCCCTAGGTCAGCCCCAGCATTTT CASRSLGQPQHF
TRBJ2-7 14 TRBV2 . . TGTGCCAGCAGTGAAGGAACAGGGAACTACGAGCAGTACTTC CASSEGTGNYEQYF
TRBJ2-5 16 TRBV13 . TRBD1 TGTGCCAGCAGCTCGACAGGACAGGGGTTGAGGAAGACCCAGTACTTC CASSSTGQGLRKTQYF
TRBJ1-2 14 TRBV19 once TRBD1 TGTGCCAGCATTCAGACAGGGGGCAACTATGGCTACACCTTC CASIQTGGNYGYTF
TRBJ2-7 15 TRBV5-5 . . TGTGCCAGCAGCTGGGGGACAGCAGCGGGTAGGGAGCAGTACTTC CASSWGTAAGREQYF
TRBJ2-7 13 TRBV29-1 . TRBD2 TGCAGCGTAGGACTAGCGGGGCCCTACGAGCAGTACTTC CSVGLAGPYEQYF
TRBJ2-7 15 TRBV3-1/TRBV3-2 . TRBD1 TGTGCCAGCAGCCAAGCCCCAGGGGGCCACTACGAGCAGTACTTC CASSQAPGGHYEQYF
TRBJ1-1 13 TRBV28 . TRBD1 TGTGCCAGTGGGACAGGGCGAGGGACTGAAGCTTTCTTT CASGTGRGTEAFF
TRBJ1-2 14 TRBV3-1/TRBV3-2 . TRBD1 TGTGCCAGCAGCTGGGACAGGGGTAGAGGAGGCTACACCTTC CASSWDRGRGGYTF
TRBJ1-5 18 TRBV19 . . TGTGCCAGCCAAAGCGCACAGGGAATGATCTATAGCAATCAGCCCCAGCATTTT CASQSAQGMIYSNQPQHF
TRBJ2-1 18 TRBV28 few TRBD2 TGTGCCAGCAGTGCGGGGGGACTAGCGGGAGGGGTCTACAATGAGCAGTTCTTC CASSAGGLAGGVYNEQFF
TRBJ2-3 16 TRBV19 . TRBD2 TGTGCCGCTGGAGACGGGCCGGGACTAAGCACAGATACGCAGTATTTT CAAGDGPGLSTDTQYF
TRBJ2-1 15 TRBV5-3 . . TGTGCCAGAAGCCCTGGGGCGGGATACTACAATGAGCAGTTCTTC CARSPGAGYYNEQFF
TRBJ1-2 14 TRBV6-6 . TRBD1 TGTGCCAGCAGTTACGGGACAGGGAGGAATGGCTACACCTTC CASSYGTGRNGYTF
TRBJ1-6 19 TRBV5-1 . TRBD1 TGCGCCAGCAGCCGATCCTCCAGGGGGCGCGGCTCCTATAATTCACCCCTCCACTTT CASSRSSRGRGSYNSPLHF
TRBJ1-3 14 TRBV9 once . TGTGCCAGCAGAAAGGGGGTCGAGGGAAACACCATATATTTT CASRKGVEGNTIYF
TRBJ2-5 15 TRBV3-1/TRBV3-2 . TRBD2 TGTGCCAGCAGCCCTCATAGCGGGAGCGCAGAGACCCAGTACTTC CASSPHSGSAETQYF
TRBJ2-7 15 TRBV19 . TRBD1 TGTGCCAGTAGTAAGGAACCAGGGGGAACCTACGAGCAGTACTTC CASSKEPGGTYEQYF
TRBJ2-1 16 TRBV24-1 . TRBD1 TGTGCCACCAGTGACCAGGGGACAGGGCCAGGCAATGAGCAGTTCTTC CATSDQGTGPGNEQFF
TRBJ1-4 14 TRBV4-1 few TRBD1 TGCGCCAGCGGTCCCACAGGGGGGAACGAAAAACTGTTTTTT CASGPTGGNEKLFF